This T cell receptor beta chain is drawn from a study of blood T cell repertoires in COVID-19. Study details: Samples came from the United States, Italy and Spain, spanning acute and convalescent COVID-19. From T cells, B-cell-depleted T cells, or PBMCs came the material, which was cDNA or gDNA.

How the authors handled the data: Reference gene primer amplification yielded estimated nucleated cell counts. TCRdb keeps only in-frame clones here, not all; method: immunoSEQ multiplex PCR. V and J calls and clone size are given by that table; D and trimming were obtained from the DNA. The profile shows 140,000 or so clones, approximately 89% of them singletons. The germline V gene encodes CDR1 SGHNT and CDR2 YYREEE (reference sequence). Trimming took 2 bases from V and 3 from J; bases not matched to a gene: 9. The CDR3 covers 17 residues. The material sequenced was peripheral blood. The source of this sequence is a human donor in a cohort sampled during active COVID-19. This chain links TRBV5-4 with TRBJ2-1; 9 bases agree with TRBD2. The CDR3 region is CASSFSISGGSYNEQFF. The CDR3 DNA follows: TGTGCCAGCAGCTTTAGCATTAGCGGGGGCAGCTACAATGAGCAGTTCTTC.